These 5 T cell receptor beta chains were all obtained from the same sample, sequenced in a study of T cell repertoires in cytomegalovirus infection. TCRdb reprocessed the reads via MiXCR and lists one record per CDR3 protein. Among a few hundred thousand distinct CDR3 sequences, over 8% were seen once, and the ten largest hold about 15%. Sequencing used PBMCs. All receptors come from a human donor in good health (CMV status not recorded). Some clones in this sample may be carry-over from other donors' samples.

Ten or more counts support this clonotype. The chain recombines TRBV7-2 with TRBJ2-2; D is ambiguous. The CDR3 loop spans 14 amino acids. Trimming removed 5 bases at V and 9 bases at J, with 16 bases between. The V gene's germline CDR1 is SGHTA and CDR2 FQGNSA. The DNA of the CDR3 is TGTGCCAGCAGCCCCCGTCCGATCGGCAGGGAGCTGTTTTTT. Encoded protein: CASSPRPIGRELFF.

Many counts were recorded for this clonotype. V usage is TRBV7-2 and J usage is TRBJ1-3; 8 bases are shared with TRBD1. CDR3 length equals 16 residues. Trimming cost V 4 bases and J 0 bases; bases outside gene matches: 5. Germline V CDR1 and CDR2: SGHTA, FQGNSA. In DNA form, the CDR3 reads TGTGCCAGCAGCTCCAGGGGGCCGGACTCTGGAAACACCATATATTTT. Its translation: CASSSRGPDSGNTIYF.

The table lists this clonotype with many counts. The CDR3 region has the DNA TGTGCCAGCAGCATCCTAGCGGCCAATGAGCAGTTCTTC. Translation: CASSILAANEQFF. The chain has TRBV7-2 and TRBJ2-1; 7 bases agree with TRBD2. Trimming took 5 bases from V and 6 from J; bases not matched to a gene: 4. The V gene's germline CDR1 is SGHTA and CDR2 FQGNSA. This CDR3 is built from 13 residues.

This clonotype was found many times. The chain has TRBV7-2 and TRBJ2-5; 7 positions match TRBD1. Germline V gene data show CDR1 as SGHTA and CDR2 as FQGNSA. The V and J ends lost 4 bases and 4 bases, in that order; junction bases with no gene match: 6. The CDR3 runs to 14 residues. The CDR3 sequence is CASSWTGPGETQYF. DNA for the CDR3: TGTGCCAGCAGCTGGACAGGTCCGGGAGAGACCCAGTACTTC.

The chain couples TRBV25-1 to TRBJ2-5; no firm D call. Trimming pared 4 bases from V and 5 bases from J, leaving 17 bases between. CDR3 size: 15 residues. Germline loops: CDR1 MGHDK, CDR2 SYGVNS. CDR3 region: CASSASGRPDETQYF. For the CDR3, the DNA is TGTGCCAGCAGTGCTTCCGGACGCCCTGATGAGACCCAGTACTTC.